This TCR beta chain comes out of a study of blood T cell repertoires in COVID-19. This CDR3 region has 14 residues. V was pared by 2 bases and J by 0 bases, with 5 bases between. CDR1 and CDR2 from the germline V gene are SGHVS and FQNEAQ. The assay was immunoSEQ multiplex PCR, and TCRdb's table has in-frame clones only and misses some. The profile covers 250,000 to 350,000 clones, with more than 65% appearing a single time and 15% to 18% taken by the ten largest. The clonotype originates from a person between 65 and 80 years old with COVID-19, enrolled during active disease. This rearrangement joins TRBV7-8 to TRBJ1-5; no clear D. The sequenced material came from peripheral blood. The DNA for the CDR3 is TGTGCCAGCAGCTTATACAGTAGCAATCAGCCCCAGCATTTT. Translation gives CASSLYSSNQPQHF. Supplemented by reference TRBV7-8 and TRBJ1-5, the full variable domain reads GAGVSQSPRYKVAKRGQDVALRCDPISGHVSLFWYQQALGQGPEFLTYFQNEAQLDKSGLPSDRFFAERPEGSVSTLKIQRTQQEDSAVYLCASSLYSSNQPQHFGDGTRLSIL.